This T cell receptor beta chain derives from a study of blood T cell repertoires in COVID-19. CDR1 SGHRS and CDR2 YFSETQ come from the germline V gene. The CDR3 runs 14 residues. The V segment lost 4 bases and the J segment 5 bases; nucleotides outside the gene matches: 6. Profiling relied on immunoSEQ multiplex PCR, and the TCRdb table lists in-frame clones only, not all of them. In the table there are around 130,000 clones, approximately 83% of which are singletons. Sequenced material: peripheral blood. The sequence was collected from a man in his forties or fifties with active or convalescent COVID-19. The gene calls are TRBV5-1 and TRBJ2-5; the match to TRBD1 covers 9 bases. The DNA for the CDR3 is TGCGCCAGCAGCCTCGGACAGGGGATCGAGACCCAGTACTTC. Translated: CASSLGQGIETQYF.